The rows below give T cell receptor beta chains drawn from one sample of a study of T cell changes during pregnancy in multiple sclerosis. Produced via immunoSEQ multiplex PCR; TCRdb's table is partial and in-frame only. This sample carries about 34,000 clones, 90% of them seen once, and the ten largest clones take approximately 4.1%. Sequencing was performed on CD8+ T cells from peripheral blood mononuclear cells, taken after pregnancy. Receptors originate from a female donor with multiple sclerosis, enrolled in a pregnancy study. Each CDR3 is given with its conserved first and last residue. A D gene is named only where the DNA matches it firmly. Size is omitted from some rows. Given values are once, few, many or a class for expanded clones.

J: TRBJ2-7; size: -; V: TRBV9; D: TRBD1; CDR3: CASSARTGSLDEQYF; DNA: TGTGCCAGCAGCGCCCGGACAGGGAGCTTGGACGAGCAGTACTTC
J: TRBJ2-3; size: -; V: TRBV19; D: TRBD1; CDR3: CASSDPGTGGPFLTDTQYF; DNA: TGTGCCAGTAGTGACCCCGGGACAGGGGGCCCCTTCCTCACAGATACGCAGTATTTT
J: TRBJ2-3; size: -; V: TRBV9; D: TRBD1; CDR3: CASSVASGTGSTDTQYF; DNA: TGTGCCAGCAGCGTAGCGTCCGGGACAGGGAGCACAGATACGCAGTATTTT
J: TRBJ1-5; size: -; V: TRBV27; D: -; CDR3: CASRLGYGQPQHF; DNA: TGTGCCAGCAGGCTCGGGTATGGACAGCCCCAGCATTTT
J: TRBJ1-1; size: -; V: TRBV14; D: -; CDR3: CASSPGEGRDTEAFF; DNA: TGTGCCAGCAGCCCAGGCGAGGGTAGGGACACTGAAGCTTTCTTT
J: TRBJ2-1; size: -; V: TRBV5-1; D: -; CDR3: CASSPTSYNEQFF; DNA: TGCGCCAGCAGCCCTACTTCCTACAATGAGCAGTTCTTC
J: TRBJ1-1; size: -; V: TRBV9; D: -; CDR3: CASSAADLEAFF; DNA: TGTGCCAGCAGTGCAGCGGACCTTGAAGCTTTCTTT
J: TRBJ2-1; size: -; V: TRBV9; D: -; CDR3: CASSVGARLDNEQFF; DNA: TGTGCCAGCAGCGTTGGAGCACGCCTCGACAATGAGCAGTTCTTC
J: TRBJ2-7; size: once; V: TRBV7-9; D: TRBD2; CDR3: CASSSPTSGGATLPYEQYF; DNA: TGTGCCAGCAGCTCACCGACTAGCGGGGGTGCTACCCTACCCTACGAGCAGTACTTC
J: TRBJ1-2; size: once; V: TRBV14; D: TRBD1; CDR3: CASSQDAGQAYGYTF; DNA: TGTGCCAGCAGCCAAGACGCGGGACAGGCCTATGGCTACACCTTC
J: TRBJ1-1; size: few; V: TRBV6-5; D: -; CDR3: CASSYTTLKNTEAFF; DNA: TGTGCCAGCAGTTACACAACACTAAAAAACACTGAAGCTTTCTTT
J: TRBJ2-1; size: -; V: TRBV27; D: -; CDR3: CASSPSDSSYNEQFF; DNA: TGTGCCAGCAGTCCCTCGGACAGCTCCTACAATGAGCAGTTCTTC
J: TRBJ1-5; size: -; V: TRBV5-6; D: TRBD1; CDR3: CASSGGTGHNQPQHF; DNA: TGTGCCAGCAGCGGGGGGACAGGTCACAATCAGCCCCAGCATTTT
J: TRBJ1-2; size: -; V: TRBV11-2; D: TRBD1; CDR3: CASSLAGTAYGYTF; DNA: TGTGCCAGCAGCTTAGCAGGGACAGCGTATGGCTACACCTTC
J: TRBJ1-1; size: -; V: TRBV4-3; D: -; CDR3: CASKLRVDTEAFF; DNA: TGCGCCAGCAAACTCAGGGTCGACACTGAAGCTTTCTTT
J: TRBJ1-1; size: few; V: TRBV6-6; D: -; CDR3: CASSWSLEAFF; DNA: TGTGCCAGCAGTTGGAGTCTAGAAGCTTTCTTT
J: TRBJ1-4; size: -; V: TRBV6-5; D: TRBD1; CDR3: CASRSRGRDEKLFF; DNA: TGTGCCAGCAGAAGCAGGGGGCGGGATGAAAAACTGTTTTTT
J: TRBJ2-1; size: -; V: TRBV9; D: TRBD2; CDR3: CASGGLAGGLSEQFF; DNA: TGTGCCAGCGGGGGACTAGCGGGGGGTCTGAGTGAGCAGTTCTTC
J: TRBJ1-5; size: -; V: TRBV4-2; D: TRBD1; CDR3: CASSQDRTGGRQPQHF; DNA: TGTGCCAGCAGCCAAGATCGTACAGGGGGCAGGCAGCCCCAGCATTTT
J: TRBJ2-7; size: -; V: TRBV7-3; D: -; CDR3: CASSLGQGLHEQYF; DNA: TGTGCCAGCAGCTTAGGTCAGGGTCTCCACGAGCAGTACTTC
J: TRBJ2-7; size: -; V: TRBV5-5; D: TRBD1; CDR3: CASSYTGEEQYF; DNA: TGTGCCAGCAGCTACACAGGGGAAGAGCAGTACTTC
J: TRBJ2-3; size: -; V: TRBV7-6; D: TRBD2; CDR3: CASKSSGGADTQYF; DNA: TGTGCCAGCAAGTCTAGCGGGGGGGCAGATACGCAGTATTTT
J: TRBJ2-5; size: -; V: TRBV7-9; D: -; CDR3: CASSPTRGTQYF; DNA: TGTGCCAGCAGCCCGACCCGAGGGACCCAGTACTTC
J: TRBJ1-2; size: -; V: TRBV5-4; D: -; CDR3: CASSLAGDPGGYTF; DNA: TGTGCCAGCAGCTTGGCGGGGGACCCTGGTGGCTACACCTTC